This is a list of T cell receptor beta chains from one sample in a study of OX40 agonist ivuxolimab in advanced cancers. Sequencing used immunoSEQ multiplex PCR; TCRdb keeps in-frame clones, though not all of them. The sample records roughly 43,000 clones, about 79% being singletons. The material sequenced was CD4+ or CD8+ T cells sorted from blood, taken in a trial of the OX40 agonist ivuxolimab. The receptors originated from an adult with an advanced solid tumor such as melanoma, head and neck, liver or kidney cancer. Each CDR3 is given with its conserved first and last residue.

CDR3	length	J	V
CAIRPRTSGGPEETGELFF	19	TRBJ2-2	TRBV10-3
CASSLGFSGQGNTEAFF	17	TRBJ1-1	TRBV5-8
CASTPEGGPRPQHF	14	TRBJ1-5	TRBV6-6
CASTRGQNYEQYF	13	TRBJ2-7	TRBV6-6
CASSYQGRNTEAFF	14	TRBJ1-1	TRBV6-6
CASSEQLSGNTIYF	14	TRBJ1-3	TRBV2
CASSSDSQRVNTEAFF	16	TRBJ1-1	TRBV7-8
CASSYEGGFYNSPLHF	16	TRBJ1-6	TRBV6-5
CASSDRGRYSGNTIYF	16	TRBJ1-3	TRBV25-1
CASNPVATSPNTIYF	15	TRBJ1-3	TRBV28
CASSHLPSPGQPQHF	15	TRBJ1-5	TRBV23-1
CAISESEEGTTDTQYF	16	TRBJ2-3	TRBV10-3
CASSQDLGLYYEQYF	15	TRBJ2-7	TRBV4-1
CASRKARYSGNTIYF	15	TRBJ1-3	TRBV2
CASSYWDRAGYTF	13	TRBJ1-2	TRBV6-5
CASSLGTANYGYTF	14	TRBJ1-2	TRBV13
CAWSVRSGLGYTF	13	TRBJ1-2	TRBV30
CAMGLAGANVLTF	13	TRBJ2-6	TRBV10-3
CASSPGPQAFF	11	TRBJ1-1	TRBV2
CASSLDGNTIYF	12	TRBJ1-3	TRBV5-1
CASSQDGASGANVLTF	16	TRBJ2-6	TRBV4-2
CASSVQGDDEQYF	13	TRBJ2-7	TRBV9
CAWGRGQVGYTF	12	TRBJ1-2	TRBV30
CASRADRRSTYEQYF	15	TRBJ2-7	TRBV5-1
CASSEGDRGHEQYF	14	TRBJ2-7	TRBV6-5
CSVRQGFEQYF	11	TRBJ2-7	TRBV29-1
CASSLGFWDNGGYTF	15	TRBJ1-2	TRBV7-2
CASSFNPPGQGWLNYGYTF	19	TRBJ1-2	TRBV5-1
CASSQDPGQGNQPQHF	16	TRBJ1-5	TRBV4-1
CASSSQGALYGELFF	15	TRBJ2-2	TRBV6-1
CASRTDSGEQFF	12	TRBJ2-1	TRBV6-5
CASSSRTDLYGYTF	14	TRBJ1-2	TRBV7-2
CASSFTSGGAGQFF	14	TRBJ2-1	TRBV7-2
CASSVAPLGQGYNEQFF	17	TRBJ2-1	TRBV9
CASSTPPVDTQYF	13	TRBJ2-3	TRBV19
CASSTNTGELFF	12	TRBJ2-2	TRBV7-8
CSVEQGADQPQHF	13	TRBJ1-5	TRBV29-1